The 21 T cell receptor beta chains below were found in one sample sequenced in a study of early T cells in non-severe SARS-CoV-2 infection. TCRdb analysed the 5' RACE reads with MiXCR anew, one entry per CDR3 protein. The table shows some 80,000 distinct CDR3 sequences, with roughly an eighth occurring only once. The source was whole blood, collected at baseline. The receptors were sampled from an adult who was a healthcare worker with PCR-confirmed SARS-CoV-2 infection or an uninfected control (not recorded which). The donor label of this sample is uncertain.

The rearrangement links TRBV7-3 to TRBJ2-5; D tentatively fits TRBD1 or TRBD2 (6 bases each). This CDR3 has 13 amino acids. Between the trimmed V and J ends, which lost 5 bases and 5 bases, there was a span of 12 bases. Germline V gene lookup returns CDR1 SGHTA and CDR2 FQGTGA. In DNA form, the CDR3 reads TGTGCCAGCAGCGCACGGAGGGGGGAGACCCAGTACTTC. Residues: CASSARRGETQYF.

The rearrangement joins TRBV6-2 or TRBV6-3 to TRBJ2-7, with TRBD1 identical over 9 bases. CDR1 MNHEY and CDR2 SVGEGT come from the germline V gene. This CDR3 has 13 amino acids. J gave up 5 bases and V 6 bases, and 5 bases lay outside the gene matches. CDR3 DNA: TGTGCCAGCAGCTGGACAGGGGTGGACGAGCAGTACTTC. Its translation is CASSWTGVDEQYF.

Ten or more counts support this clonotype. The chain carries TRBV12-5 and TRBJ2-1; D perhaps matches TRBD1 (6 bases). V lost 7 bases to trimming and J lost 16 bases, with 14 bases between them. This CDR3 region has 10 residues. Germline V gene data show CDR1 as LGHNT and CDR2 as FRNRAP. The CDR3: CASATGTLFF. CDR3 sequence (DNA): TGTGCTAGTGCAACCGGGACACTCTTCTTC.

In its sample, this clonotype was seen many times. V is TRBV7-8 and J is TRBJ2-1, with 7 bases fitting TRBD1. The CDR3 is made up of 12 amino acids. CDR1 and CDR2 (germline): SGHVS, FQNEAQ. Germline trimming cut 4 bases from V and 7 bases from J; bases unmatched to any gene: 1. CDR3 coding DNA: TGTGCCAGCAGCTCAGGGGGAAATGAGCAGTTCTTC. Translation: CASSSGGNEQFF. The whole variable domain, remainder taken from reference TRBV7-8 and TRBJ2-1, is GAGVSQSPRYKVAKRGQDVALRCDPISGHVSLFWYQQALGQGPEFLTYFQNEAQLDKSGLPSDRFFAERPEGSVSTLKIQRTQQEDSAVYLCASSSGGNEQFFGPGTRLTVL.

This clonotype was observed a few times. The gene calls are TRBV7-9 and TRBJ2-2; 7 bases align to TRBD1. CDR1 and CDR2 from the germline V gene are SEHNR and FQNEAQ (reference sequence). This CDR3 comprises 14 residues. V lost 5 bases, J lost 4 bases, and 4 bases stayed unmatched. CDR3 nucleotides: TGTGCCAGCAGCGGACGGGACAGCACCGGGGAGCTGTTTTTT. Translated: CASSGRDSTGELFF.

The gene calls are TRBV3-1 and TRBJ1-4, with unresolved D. CDR3 length: 14 amino acids. V was trimmed by 4 bases and J by 3 bases, leaving 9 bases between them. Germline-derived CDR1 and CDR2 are LGHDT and YNNKEL (reference sequence). CDR3 protein: CASSPTTSNEKLFF. The DNA of the CDR3 is TGTGCCAGCAGCCCGACAACTTCTAATGAAAAACTGTTTTTT.

This clonotype was counted between two and nine times. The rearrangement links TRBV14 to TRBJ2-3, with D uncertain. The ends were cut back, 1 base at V and 5 bases at J, with 16 bases in the middle. This CDR3 contains 16 residues. The germline CDR1 and CDR2 sequences are SGHDN and FVKESK. The CDR3 loop reads CASSQVTWSELDTQYF. The CDR3, as DNA: TGTGCCAGCAGCCAAGTAACCTGGTCGGAGTTAGATACGCAGTATTTT.

This clonotype has only a few counts. The V gene is TRBV29-1, the J gene TRBJ2-7; 7 bases are shared with TRBD1. The CDR3 extends over 13 amino acids. In germline, CDR1 is SQVTM, CDR2 ANQGSEA. The junction had 4 bases not matched to a gene; V was cut back by 5 bases and J by 0 bases. The CDR3 region is CSVRDSRSYEQYF. As DNA, the CDR3 is TGCAGCGTTAGGGACAGCCGCTCCTACGAGCAGTACTTC.

This clonotype showed up just a few times. V is TRBV15 and J is TRBJ2-1; D not resolved. The CDR3 is 12 amino acids. Trimming took off 2 bases at V and 7 bases at J, with 6 bases between the two ends. In germline, CDR1 is LNHNV, CDR2 YYDKDF (reference sequence). The CDR3 loop reads CATSRRGNEQFF. In nucleotides, the CDR3 is TGTGCCACCAGCAGACGCGGAAATGAGCAGTTCTTC.

This clonotype has ten or more counts. The gene calls are TRBV7-8 and TRBJ1-1; perhaps TRBD1 as D (6 bases). V lost 5 bases and J lost 4, with 14 bases in between. The CDR3 covers 14 residues. Germline CDR1 SGHVS, CDR2 FQNEAQ. The CDR3 nucleotides read TGTGCCAGCAGCCTTGAGGGACATTCCACTGAAGCTTTCTTT. As protein: CASSLEGHSTEAFF.

The chain joins TRBV12-3 or TRBV12-4 to TRBJ2-3; no firm D call. V was trimmed by 1 base and J by 10 bases, leaving 12 bases between them. This CDR3 has 13 amino acids. The DNA of the CDR3 is TGTGCCAGCAGTTTAGACCCCCGTGCTCCGCAGTATTTT. Encoded protein: CASSLDPRAPQYF.

This clonotype appeared many times. This sequence joins TRBV24-1 and TRBJ2-3; D possibly corresponds to TRBD2 (5 bases). V shed 4 bases and J shed 4 bases, with 11 bases lying between them. Germline V CDR1 and CDR2: KGHDR, SFDVKD. This CDR3 is 14 amino acids long. This CDR3 reads CATSDGKVPDTQYF. The CDR3 DNA follows: TGTGCCACCAGTGACGGGAAGGTGCCAGATACGCAGTATTTT.

This clonotype was recorded at least ten times. This chain links TRBV29-1 with TRBJ2-3, with 12 bases identical to TRBD2. The CDR3 loop spans 14 amino acids. Per the germline V gene, CDR1 is SQVTM and CDR2 is ANQGSEA. The junction had 4 bases not matched to a gene; V was cut back by 5 bases and J by 4 bases. CDR3 DNA sequence: TGCAGCGTTCAGACTAGCGGGAGATCAGATACGCAGTATTTT. Protein sequence: CSVQTSGRSDTQYF.

The chain couples TRBV27 to TRBJ2-6; D is possibly TRBD2 (6 bases). This CDR3 is 15 amino acids long. Germline V gene lookup returns CDR1 MNHEY and CDR2 SMNVEV (reference sequence). V was cut by 6 bases and J by 1 base, with 10 bases left in between. Here the CDR3 DNA reads TGTGCCAGCAGCCGGGCGGGGTCTGGGGCCAACGTCCTGACTTTC. Its translation is CASSRAGSGANVLTF.

This clonotype was picked up a small number of times. The chain couples TRBV20-1 to TRBJ2-6; D possibly corresponds to TRBD1 (5 bases). V lost 5 bases and J lost 6, with 11 bases in between. The CDR3 has 13 amino acids. Germline V CDR1 and CDR2: DFQATT, SNEGSKA (reference sequence). This CDR3 is CSASGSLANVLTF. The CDR3 nucleotides read TGCAGTGCTTCAGGGTCTTTGGCCAACGTCCTGACTTTC.

The rearrangement uses TRBV5-4 and TRBJ2-5; D unresolved. Germline CDR1 is SGHNT and CDR2 is YYREEE (reference sequence). V was shortened by 4 bases and J by 2 bases, with 9 bases between the two germline ends. This CDR3 comprises 13 residues. The CDR3 is CASSNRIQETQYF. The CDR3, as DNA: TGTGCCAGCAGCAACCGAATTCAAGAGACCCAGTACTTC.

This chain links TRBV20-1 with TRBJ1-6; 7 bases align to TRBD1. The CDR3 contains 16 residues. The V segment lost 0 bases and the J segment 2 bases; nucleotides outside the gene matches: 4. CDR1 is DFQATT and CDR2 is SNEGSKA in the germline V gene (reference sequence). The CDR3 protein is CSAREQGFTYNSPLHF. The DNA of the CDR3 is TGCAGTGCTAGAGAACAGGGGTTCACCTATAATTCACCCCTCCACTTT.

This clonotype came up a few times. The genes are TRBV29-1 and TRBJ2-4; TRBD2 might be the D (7 bases). V shed 6 bases and J shed 6 bases, with 21 bases lying between them. CDR3 length: 15 residues. Germline values: CDR1 SQVTM, CDR2 ANQGSEA. The CDR3 sequence: CSVERGGTIPNIQYF. DNA of the CDR3: TGCAGCGTCGAGCGAGGGGGGACTATCCCAAACATTCAGTACTTC. Drawing the rest from reference TRBV29-1 and TRBJ2-4, the complete variable domain is SAVISQKPSRDICQRGTSLTIQCQVDSQVTMMFWYRQQPGQSLTLIATANQGSEATYESGFVIDKFPISRPNLTFSTLTVSNMSPEDSSIYLCSVERGGTIPNIQYFGAGTRLSVL.

This clonotype was detected a few times. The chain carries TRBV6-5 and TRBJ2-7, with TRBD2 matching over 9 bases. V lost 1 base, J lost 4 bases, and 8 bases stayed unmatched. Germline CDR1 MNHEY, CDR2 SVGAGI. The CDR3 consists of 16 residues. For the CDR3, the DNA is TGTGCCAGCAGTTACTGGGCGCGGGGGGGCTCGTACGAGCAGTACTTC. Protein product: CASSYWARGGSYEQYF.

V gene TRBV24-1 combines with J gene TRBJ2-3; TRBD1 is a possible D gene (6 bases). With 2 bases removed from V and 3 bases from J, the gap between germline ends came to 17 bases. This CDR3 contains 17 residues. Germline CDR1 and CDR2: KGHDR and SFDVKD. The CDR3 region has the DNA TGTGCCACCAGTGATTCATCACAGGGAGCCCGAACAGATACGCAGTATTTT. This sequence encodes CATSDSSQGARTDTQYF.

This clonotype has a handful of counts. The V gene is TRBV5-1, the J gene TRBJ1-1; 7 nucleotides agree with TRBD1. The germline CDR1 and CDR2 sequences are SGHRS and YFSETQ. This CDR3 is built from 14 residues. Trimming at V came to 0 bases and at J to 5 bases, leaving 4 bases not matched to a gene. In DNA form, the CDR3 reads TGCGCCAGCAGCTTGGGAGGGGGCTGGACTGAAGCTTTCTTT. Its translation: CASSLGGGWTEAFF.